This T cell receptor beta chain was obtained from a study of read filtering for tumor transcriptome and immune sequencing (dated by TCRdb to 2018 to 2020). Background on the whole study: The cohort was composed of about 16 male and roughly 13 female patients, with a mean age of approximately 66 years and an age range of about 47 to 80. By revised international staging, roughly 8 patients were R-ISS I, about 16 were R-ISS II and 6 or 7 were R-ISS III. After DNase treatment, whole-transcriptome libraries were prepared with the TruSeq RNA Access Library Prep Kit. Per sample, about 3.5 to 11 million TCR-region mapped reads were obtained with IR-seq, compared with only about 80 to 1273 with RNA-seq. TCR repertoires obtained by targeted immune repertoire sequencing and by bulk whole-transcriptome sequencing performed on the same bone marrow samples were compared. One of the main goals was to work out a read-filtering strategy for immune repertoire data, in particular whether clonotypes backed by only a single read should be removed. Overall results and qualifications from the work: Rather than purified T cells, the sorted CD138-negative fraction was a mixed bone marrow immune population. Single-read clonotypes made up roughly 82% of clonotypes but about 3.6% of total reads in IR-seq, and around 73% of clonotypes and roughly 45% of reads in RNA-seq. When single-read clonotypes were removed, the proportions of shared clonotypes in IR-seq and RNA-seq correlated more strongly. IR-seq captured clonotypes at much higher depth and more reliably than RNA-seq, and smaller IR-seq throughput sufficed to identify most shared clonotypes.

Every patient had bone marrow sampled at the time of active disease. Ficoll-Hypaque density gradient centrifugation was used to isolate bone marrow mononuclear cells. Myeloma plasma cells were removed and CD138-negative cells were collected by negative selection after labeling with CD138 magnetic microbeads on a MACS separator. Flow cytometry with CD138 antibodies on an Attune NxT was used to check how pure the isolated cells were. Total RNA was extracted with TRIzol reagent and quantified with a NanoDrop spectrophotometer. Paired RNA-seq and IR-seq were performed on each patient's CD138-negative bone marrow sample. Starting from 400 ng RNA, TCR libraries were constructed with the Immunoverse kit using molecular barcoded adaptors that cover the alpha/delta and beta/gamma chains. TCR library preparation used the same RNA that went into transcriptome sequencing. An Illumina HiSeq 4000 with 2 x 150 cycles was used to sequence the TCR libraries. The authors' pipeline ran thus. With MiXCR, TCR reads were aligned to human V, D, J and C references and assembled into CDR3 clonotypes, with quality filtering and error correction included. Clonotype counts and gene usage diversity were analyzed with the tcR package in R. Raw mapping reads were checked after the RNA-seq reads had been mapped by STAR aligner version 2.5.3a onto the human GRCh37 genome. IR-seq fastq files were randomly downsampled with Seqtk 1.3 to test the effect of sequencing depth on detected clonotypes. Using fastp at Q25 and MiXCR, TCRdb reprocessed the public reads and kept productive beta chains. Each CDR3 protein appears once, grouped with its most common genes and DNA. Clone size and V and J calls follow TCRdb, not the original study. A total of about 5,600 distinct CDR3 sequences appear in this sample, around 20% of them only once. Of the sample, under 50% falls within the top ten clones.

This clonotype was observed at least ten times. Its cognate antigen has yet to be identified. It has no much larger one-base neighbor in the sample; base qualities were not kept. The sequencing input was a population of CD138-negative cells sorted from bone marrow. Read against the paper, the sample's cell subset or site label means: bone marrow mononuclear cells depleted of CD138+ plasma/myeloma cells by negative magnetic selection. The sequence derives from a donor over 35 with multiple myeloma.

The CDR3 region has the sequence CASSDLGRLGAFF. The nucleotide sequence reads as follows: TGTGCCAGCAGCGATCTCGGGAGGCTTGGAGCTTTCTTT. The chain joins TRBV6-1 to TRBJ1-1; the D gene assignment is ambiguous. Trimming takes 6 bases from V and 10 bases from J, and the germline ends sit 18 bases apart. The CDR3, from cysteine to phenylalanine, totals 13 residues. Of all the DNA, just the CDR3 is kept, 39 bases in frame from base 1. Looking up the germline V gene yields CDR1 MNHNS and CDR2 SASEGT.